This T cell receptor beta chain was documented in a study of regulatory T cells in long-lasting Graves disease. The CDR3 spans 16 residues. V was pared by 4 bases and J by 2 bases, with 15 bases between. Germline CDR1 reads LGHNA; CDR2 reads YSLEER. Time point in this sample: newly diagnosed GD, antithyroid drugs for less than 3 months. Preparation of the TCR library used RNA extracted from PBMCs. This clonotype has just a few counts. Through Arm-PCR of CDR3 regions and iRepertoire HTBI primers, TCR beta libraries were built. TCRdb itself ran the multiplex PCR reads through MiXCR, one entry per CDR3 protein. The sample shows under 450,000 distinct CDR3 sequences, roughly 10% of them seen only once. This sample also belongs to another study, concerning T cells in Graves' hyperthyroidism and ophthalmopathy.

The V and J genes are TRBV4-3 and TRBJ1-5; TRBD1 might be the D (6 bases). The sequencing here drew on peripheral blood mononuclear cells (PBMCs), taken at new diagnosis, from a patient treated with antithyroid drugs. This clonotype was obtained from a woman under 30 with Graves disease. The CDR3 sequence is CASSPGTMGGNQPQHF. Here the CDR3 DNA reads TGCGCCAGCAGCCCGGGGACAATGGGGGGCAATCAGCCCCAGCATTTT.